This T cell receptor (beta chain) is from a study of identical twins. TCRdb analysed the 5' RACE reads with MiXCR anew, one entry per CDR3 protein. The data contain 700,000 or so distinct CDR3 sequences, 8% to 9% of them singletons. Broader study findings: Out-of-frame alpha sequences shared by twins were enriched for low generation probability. Where beta out-of-frame sequences were concerned, excess twin sharing was weaker. Analyses based on zero insertions could be partly confounded by invariant MAIT and iNKT cells.

Remarks on this clonotype: Antigen unknown. Its ends do not fully match the called genes, so a read error is possible.

Germline V lookup: CDR1 SEHNR, CDR2 FQNEAQ (reference sequence). The CDR3 extends over 15 amino acids. The sample also formed part of further work on yellow fever vaccine responses in identical twins.

Sequenced input: PBMCs. The clonotype originates from a woman younger than 35 in good health. The genes are TRBV7-9 and TRBJ1-2; the match to TRBD1 covers 11 bases. The CDR3 protein is CTSSPNRDRGYGYTF. The CDR3 DNA follows: TGTACCAGCAGCCCAAATCGGGACAGGGGGTATGGCTACACCTTC.